Each of the 23 T cell receptor beta chains below was sequenced from the same sample in a study of OX40 agonist ivuxolimab in advanced cancers. TCRdb keeps only in-frame clones here, not all; method: immunoSEQ multiplex PCR. The repertoire has about 27,000 clones, roughly four fifths of them found once; the top ten carry around 32%. This material consisted of CD4+ or CD8+ T cells sorted from blood, taken in a trial of the OX40 agonist ivuxolimab. These receptors were obtained from an adult with an advanced solid tumor such as melanoma, head and neck, liver or kidney cancer.

The chain couples TRBV6-1 to TRBJ2-7; 10 positions agree with TRBD2. Trimming took 2 bases from V and 5 from J; bases not matched to a gene: 6. Germline lookup yields CDR1 MNHNS and CDR2 SASEGT. CDR3 length equals 15 residues. DNA for the CDR3: TGTGCCAGCAGTGAAAGTCTAGCGGGAGCCCACGAGCAGTACTTC. Translating gives CASSESLAGAHEQYF.

This chain uses TRBV4-1 with TRBJ2-6, with 8 bases matching TRBD2. CDR3 length: 16 residues. With V trimmed by 0 bases and J by 15 bases, 13 bases remained unmatched. Germline V CDR1 and CDR2: MGHRA, YSYEKL. The CDR3 here is CASSQDSRTSYNPLTF. CDR3 coding DNA: TGCGCCAGCAGCCAAGATTCACGGACTAGCTACAATCCCCTGACTTTC.

The chain joins TRBV6-5 to TRBJ1-3; D is possibly TRBD1 (6 bases). The CDR3 sequence is 15 residues long. Trimming removed 7 bases from V and 0 bases from J, with 13 bases in between. Germline CDR1 is MNHEY and CDR2 is SVGAGI. The CDR3 reads CASKDSAGSGNTIYF. In DNA, the CDR3 is TGTGCCAGCAAGGACAGCGCCGGCTCTGGAAACACCATATATTTT.

The chain employs TRBV15 and TRBJ2-2; D gene unclear. From germline, CDR1 is LNHNV and CDR2 YYDKDF (reference sequence). This CDR3 spans 17 amino acids. V gave up 0 bases and J gave up 0 bases, with 11 bases separating them. CDR3 in DNA: TGTGCCACCAGCAGAGACCTGGCTTACGCGAACACCGGGGAGCTGTTTTTT. This gives the protein CATSRDLAYANTGELFF.

The chain links TRBV2 to TRBJ1-3; the D is unclear. V was pared by 6 bases and J by 0 bases, with 9 bases between. CDR3 length: 14 amino acids. Germline CDR1 SNHLY, CDR2 FYNNEI. The CDR3 DNA reads TGTGCCAGCAGGGCCCGGGGCTCTGGAAACACCATATATTTT. It translates to CASRARGSGNTIYF.

The CDR3 here is CASSQVDGYEQYF. The CDR3 region has the DNA TGCGCCAGCAGCCAAGTTGACGGCTACGAGCAGTACTTC. The chain links TRBV4-1 to TRBJ2-7; the D is unclear. CDR1 MGHRA and CDR2 YSYEKL come from the germline V gene. Trimming took 1 base from V and 3 from J, leaving 7 bases between them. The CDR3 runs to 13 residues.

This chain connects TRBV7-3 to TRBJ2-1, with 10 bases matching TRBD1. With 5 bases clipped from V and 8 bases from J, the junction kept 15 bases outside the gene matches. The germline V gene has CDR1 SGHTA and CDR2 FQGTGA. There are 17 residues in the CDR3. The CDR3 nucleotides are TGTGCCAGCAGCCATAAATGGACAGGGGGGTCATTCGATGAGCAGTTCTTC. Amino acid sequence: CASSHKWTGGSFDEQFF.

V is TRBV11-2 and J is TRBJ2-7; the D is unclear. Germline lookup yields CDR1 SGHAT and CDR2 FQNNGV. Trimming cost V 5 bases and J 6 bases, with 14 bases left between them. The CDR3 has 13 residues. The CDR3, as DNA: TGTGCCAGCAGCCGCGATCCCCCGTCCGAGCAGTACTTC. The encoded protein is CASSRDPPSEQYF.

J is TRBJ1-2 and V is TRBV7-9; D gene uncertain. Trimming removed 5 bases at V and 2 bases at J, with 12 bases between. This CDR3 spans 14 amino acids. CDR1 is SEHNR and CDR2 is FQNEAQ in the germline V gene (reference sequence). In DNA form, the CDR3 reads TGTGCCAGCAGCCCAACCGGTTCAAACTATGGCTACACCTTC. Its protein product is CASSPTGSNYGYTF. The full variable domain, in which reference TRBV7-9 and TRBJ1-2 provide the parts outside the CDR3, is DTGVSQNPRHKITKRGQNVTFRCDPISEHNRLYWYRQTLGQGPEFLTYFQNEAQLEKSRLLSDRFSAERPKGSFSTLEIQRTEQGDSAMYLCASSPTGSNYGYTFGSGTRLTVV.

The chain combines TRBV7-2 with TRBJ2-1; the D is unclear. The CDR3 is made up of 11 amino acids. Trimming shortened V by 6 bases and J by 10 bases, and 10 bases separated the two germline ends. CDR1 and CDR2 (germline): SGHTA, FQGNSA. CDR3 bases: TGTGCCAGCAGGGATCTCACGGAGCAGTTCTTC. Protein product: CASRDLTEQFF.

The V call is TRBV28, the J call TRBJ2-3; 8 bases map to TRBD2. Germline CDR1 reads MDHEN; CDR2 reads SYDVKM. The V segment lost 4 bases and the J segment 5 bases; nucleotides outside the gene matches: 8. This CDR3 contains 15 residues. CDR3 coding DNA: TGTGCCAGCAGTTCCCTAGCGGGTCCCATAGATACGCAGTATTTT. Its translation is CASSSLAGPIDTQYF.

V and J are TRBV27 and TRBJ2-2; D not resolved. The CDR3 consists of 14 residues. Trimming cost V 8 bases and J 5 bases, with 15 bases left between them. The germline V gene encodes CDR1 MNHEY and CDR2 SMNVEV (reference sequence). CDR3 nucleotides: TGTGCCAGCCGCGTGTTGGCCAGGACCGGGGAGCTGTTTTTT. This codes for CASRVLARTGELFF.

This sequence joins TRBV9 and TRBJ2-2, with 8 positions matching TRBD1. The V segment lost 1 base and the J segment 2 bases; nucleotides outside the gene matches: 10. Germline-derived CDR1 and CDR2 are SGDLS and YYNGEE. This CDR3 comprises 18 residues. The CDR3 here is CASSVNMGQEINTGELFF. CDR3 nucleotide sequence: TGTGCCAGCAGCGTAAACATGGGACAGGAGATAAACACCGGGGAGCTGTTTTTT.

V is TRBV28 and J is TRBJ2-7; D is undetermined. Trimming stripped 3 bases from V and 3 bases from J, with 3 bases between. The CDR3 loop spans 11 amino acids. Per germline, CDR1 MDHEN and CDR2 SYDVKM. In DNA, the CDR3 is TGTGCCAGCAGTTTCAGCTACGAGCAGTACTTC. Translated: CASSFSYEQYF.

The rearrangement links TRBV13 to TRBJ2-2; tentative D call: TRBD1 (6 bases). There are 15 residues in the CDR3. The V gene's germline CDR1 is PRHDT and CDR2 FYEKMQ (reference sequence). V was trimmed by 6 bases and J by 4 bases, leaving 15 bases between them. CDR3 sequence (DNA): TGTGCCAGCAGTTACCCAGGGGTTAGCACCGGGGAGCTGTTTTTT. Translating it yields CASSYPGVSTGELFF.

This clone was seen more than once but under ten times. The V gene is TRBV7-9, the J gene TRBJ2-7; the D is unclear. Per germline, CDR1 SEHNR and CDR2 FQNEAQ (reference sequence). Trimming cost V 3 bases and J 6 bases, with 9 bases left between them. The CDR3 runs 12 residues. The CDR3 protein is CASSFHGLEQYF. In DNA form, the CDR3 reads TGTGCCAGCAGCTTCCATGGGCTCGAGCAGTACTTC.

This clone was recorded a few times. The rearrangement uses TRBV2 and TRBJ1-3, with 10 bases fitting TRBD1. Germline V gene sequence: CDR1 SNHLY, CDR2 FYNNEI. CDR3 size: 15 residues. Trimming at V came to 3 bases and at J to 4 bases, leaving 3 bases not matched to a gene. The CDR3 is CASSETGGAGNTIYF. Written as DNA, the CDR3 is TGTGCCAGCAGTGAGACAGGGGGCGCGGGAAACACCATATATTTT. The full variable domain, its missing parts supplied by reference TRBV2 and TRBJ1-3, is EPEVTQTPSHQVTQMGQEVILRCVPISNHLYFYWYRQILGQKVEFLVSFYNNEISEKSEIFDDQFSVERPDGSNFTLKIRSTKLEDSAMYFCASSETGGAGNTIYFGEGSWLTVV.

This rearrangement joins TRBV7-2 to TRBJ2-3; weak D call: TRBD2 (5 bases). V lost 2 bases to trimming and J lost 2 bases, with 8 bases between them. In germline, CDR1 is SGHTA, CDR2 FQGNSA. This CDR3 has 14 amino acids. CDR3 region: CASSLNGITDTQYF. CDR3 DNA sequence: TGTGCCAGCAGCTTAAACGGGATCACAGATACGCAGTATTTT.

The CDR3 protein is CASSLFGTGGYEQYF. CDR3 DNA sequence: TGTGCCAGCAGCCTATTTGGGACAGGGGGCTACGAGCAGTACTTC. This sequence joins TRBV9 and TRBJ2-7; 11 nucleotides match TRBD1. CDR1 is SGDLS, CDR2 YYNGEE, per germline. J gave up 3 bases and V 4 bases, and 6 bases lay outside the gene matches. The CDR3 covers 15 residues. The full variable domain, rest sourced from reference TRBV9 and TRBJ2-7, is DSGVTQTPKHLITATGQRVTLRCSPRSGDLSVYWYQQSLDQGLQFLIQYYNGEERAKGNILERFSAQQFPDLHSELNLSSLELGDSALYFCASSLFGTGGYEQYFGPGTRLTVT.

This clone appeared once. Other nucleotide sequences in the sample specify the same CDR3. V and J are TRBV4-2 and TRBJ1-2, with unresolved D. Trimming removed 0 bases at V and 6 bases at J, with 11 bases between. The CDR3 totals 14 residues. Germline assignment: CDR1 LGHNA and CDR2 YNFKEQ. For the CDR3, the DNA is TGTGCCAGCAGCCAAGATCGGGAGTTGGATGGCTACACCTTC. Translating gives CASSQDRELDGYTF.

The rearrangement joins TRBV30 to TRBJ2-5; D not certain. CDR1 is GTSNPN and CDR2 is SVGIG in the germline V gene (reference sequence). This CDR3 has 12 amino acids. V was cut by 1 base and J by 5 bases, with 8 bases left in between. This CDR3 is CAWSEAWETQYF. CDR3 sequence (DNA): TGTGCCTGGAGTGAGGCATGGGAGACCCAGTACTTC.

There are a few counts of this clone. J is TRBJ2-1 and V is TRBV7-6; 8 bases fit TRBD2. Germline lookup yields CDR1 SGHVS and CDR2 FNYEAQ. The CDR3 consists of 18 residues. J was trimmed by 0 bases and V by 2 bases; bases with no gene match: 9. The DNA for the CDR3 is TGTGCCAGCAGCTTACCCCTAGCGGGTCTGAGCTCCTACAATGAGCAGTTCTTC. The encoded protein is CASSLPLAGLSSYNEQFF.

The V and J genes are TRBV4-1 and TRBJ1-1; D is possibly TRBD1 (5 bases). The V gene lost 1 base and the J gene lost 4 bases, with 22 bases spanning the gap. The germline V gene has CDR1 MGHRA and CDR2 YSYEKL. The CDR3 has 18 residues. Here the CDR3 reads CASSQGPTPTVGVTEAFF. The CDR3 bases are TGCGCCAGCAGCCAAGGACCGACCCCGACGGTGGGGGTCACTGAAGCTTTCTTT.